This T cell receptor (beta chain) was recorded in a study of shared clonotypes between healthy human individuals. Study findings and constraints: Only blood was sampled, and tissue TCR repertoires likely differ from blood ones.

Using immunoSEQ multiplex PCR, the repertoire was profiled, and TCRdb retains in-frame clones only, with some absent. The table lists 650,000 to 800,000 clones, over 60% of them singletons, with around 1.7% in the top ten. CDR1 and CDR2 from the germline V gene are MNHEY and SMNVEV (reference sequence). The CDR3 consists of 16 residues. With V trimmed by 5 bases and J by 5 bases, 10 bases remained unmatched. As regards this clone: Its antigen is currently unknown.

The V call is TRBV27, the J call TRBJ2-3; 10 nucleotides match TRBD2. The sample taken for sequencing was memory CD4+ T cells sorted from blood. Subset here: CD45RA-negative fraction. The clonotype comes from a woman aged 25 to 39 in good health. This chain's CDR3 is CASSPFLAGALDTQYF. For the CDR3, the DNA is TGTGCCAGCAGTCCCTTTCTAGCGGGAGCGCTAGATACGCAGTATTTT.